This is a list of T cell receptor beta chains from one sample in a study of T-cell reconstitution after alpha-beta-depleted transplantation in children. TCRdb analysed the PCR reads with MiXCR anew, one entry per CDR3 protein. This table has 200,000 to 250,000 distinct CDR3 sequences, about 25% appearing once. The sequenced sample was PBMCs, obtained before TCRalphabeta/CD19-depleted stem cell transplant. Receptor source: a girl aged 2 to 10 with Fanconi anemia, due to receive a stem cell transplant. Each CDR3 is given with its conserved first and last residue. A D gene is named only where the DNA matches it firmly. Some rows mark clone size as missing; the rest say once, few, many or name a class of expanded clone.

J	D	V	size	CDR3	DNA
TRBJ2-5	-	TRBV20-1	-	CSAPKTSYEETQYF	TGCAGTGCTCCTAAGACTAGTTACGAAGAGACCCAGTACTTC
TRBJ2-1	-	TRBV6-2/TRBV6-3	few	CASSNGLSSYNEQFF	TGTGCCAGCAGCAACGGACTCAGCTCCTACAATGAGCAGTTCTTC
TRBJ2-3	-	TRBV28	many	CASSFGEEDTQYF	TGTGCCAGCAGTTTCGGGGAAGAAGATACGCAGTATTTT
TRBJ2-7	-	TRBV15	few	CATSRDSAHADSYEQYF	TGTGCCACCAGCAGAGATAGCGCGCACGCCGACTCCTACGAGCAGTACTTC
TRBJ2-7	-	TRBV15	many	CATSREQRVSYEQYF	TGTGCCACCAGCAGAGAACAGCGAGTCTCCTACGAGCAGTACTTC
TRBJ1-1	-	TRBV7-9	many	CASSQSKGRGDTEAFF	TGTGCCAGCAGCCAAAGTAAAGGTAGAGGGGACACTGAAGCTTTCTTT
TRBJ2-7	TRBD2	TRBV12-3/TRBV12-4	many	CASSLVAGGSYEQYF	TGTGCCAGCAGTTTAGTAGCGGGGGGTTCCTACGAGCAGTACTTC
TRBJ2-3	TRBD2	TRBV6-4	-	CASSTLAGGSTDTQYF	TGTGCCAGCAGTACACTAGCGGGGGGGAGCACAGATACGCAGTATTTT
TRBJ1-2	-	TRBV20-1	many	CSARQGYGYTF	TGCAGTGCTAGGCAGGGTTATGGCTACACCTTC
TRBJ2-1	TRBD1	TRBV12-3/TRBV12-4	once	CASSPGQGTPGFF	TGTGCCAGCAGCCCGGGACAGGGGACTCCCGGGTTCTTC
TRBJ1-6	TRBD1	TRBV11-2	few	CASSRQGGMVALHF	TGTGCCAGCAGCCGACAGGGAGGGATGGTGGCCCTCCACTTT
TRBJ2-7	TRBD2	TRBV2	-	CASWGLAVAYEQYF	TGTGCCAGCTGGGGACTAGCGGTTGCCTACGAGCAGTACTTC
TRBJ2-7	-	TRBV20-1	many	CSVKGLPYEQYF	TGCAGTGTCAAGGGGCTACCCTACGAGCAGTACTTC
TRBJ2-1	TRBD2	TRBV7-8	-	CASSTRTSGVRGNEQFF	TGTGCCAGCAGCACCCGGACTAGCGGGGTGCGGGGAAATGAGCAGTTCTTC
TRBJ2-1	-	TRBV18	once	CASSPADPEQFF	TGTGCCAGCTCACCGGCGGACCCTGAGCAGTTCTTC
TRBJ1-3	-	TRBV12-3/TRBV12-4	-	CASSFWGSSGNTIYF	TGTGCCAGCAGTTTCTGGGGCAGCTCTGGAAACACCATATATTTT
TRBJ1-6	-	TRBV6-1	-	CASSQTGRGSYNSPLHF	TGTGCCAGCAGTCAGACAGGACGGGGCTCCTATAATTCACCCCTCCACTTT
TRBJ2-3	-	TRBV12-3/TRBV12-4	many	CASSSTSTDTQYF	TGCGCCAGCAGCTCCACTAGCACAGATACGCAGTATTTT
TRBJ2-3	TRBD2	TRBV6-2/TRBV6-3	few	CASSYTSGRATDTQYF	TGTGCCAGCAGTTACACTAGCGGGAGGGCCACAGATACGCAGTATTTT
TRBJ2-1	-	TRBV7-2	many	CASSLAVFGTIFNEQFF	TGTGCCAGCAGCTTAGCGGTTTTCGGGACGATATTCAATGAGCAGTTCTTC
TRBJ2-1	-	TRBV20-1	-	CSASGPGGSGTPYNEQFF	TGCAGTGCTAGCGGCCCGGGTGGTAGCGGAACCCCCTACAATGAGCAGTTCTTC
TRBJ2-1	-	TRBV29-1	few	CSVEGSKSGDEQFF	TGCAGCGTTGAGGGGTCCAAGTCGGGCGATGAGCAGTTCTTC
TRBJ2-5	-	TRBV5-1	-	CASSPTPRGQETQYF	TGCGCCAGCAGCCCGACACCGAGGGGGCAAGAGACCCAGTACTTC
TRBJ2-7	-	TRBV20-1	many	CSARDPVLRSYEQYF	TGCAGTGCTAGAGATCCCGTCCTACGCTCCTACGAGCAGTACTTC
TRBJ2-3	-	TRBV29-1	-	CSVAMGGFRTDTQYF	TGCAGCGTCGCCATGGGTGGGTTCCGCACAGATACGCAGTATTTT
TRBJ2-1	TRBD2	TRBV29-1	-	CSVESSGSTTYNEQFF	TGCAGCGTTGAATCCAGCGGGAGTACTACCTACAATGAGCAGTTCTTC
TRBJ2-2	TRBD1	TRBV6-2/TRBV6-3	many	CARDSSSLTGELFF	TGTGCCCGGGACAGTAGTTCCTTAACCGGGGAGCTGTTTTTT
TRBJ2-7	TRBD2	TRBV20-1	many	CSAPGLSSYEQYF	TGCAGTGCTCCGGGACTAAGCTCCTACGAGCAGTACTTC
TRBJ2-1	-	TRBV7-3	few	CASSSPGPFYNEQFF	TGTGCCAGCAGCTCCCCGGGACCCTTCTACAATGAGCAGTTCTTC
TRBJ2-1	-	TRBV29-1	many	CSVESMSGKPSYNEQFF	TGCAGCGTTGAAAGTATGAGTGGGAAACCCTCCTACAATGAGCAGTTCTTC
TRBJ2-3	TRBD2	TRBV20-1	-	CSARSGGETTDTQYF	TGCAGTGCTAGATCGGGGGGGGAGACCACAGATACGCAGTATTTT
TRBJ2-3	-	TRBV20-1	few	CSATKRLIPDTQYF	TGCAGTGCAACAAAGCGTTTAATCCCAGATACGCAGTATTTT
TRBJ2-2	-	TRBV29-1	many	CSVERAQGLTGELFF	TGCAGCGTTGAAAGAGCGCAGGGCCTAACCGGGGAGCTGTTTTTT